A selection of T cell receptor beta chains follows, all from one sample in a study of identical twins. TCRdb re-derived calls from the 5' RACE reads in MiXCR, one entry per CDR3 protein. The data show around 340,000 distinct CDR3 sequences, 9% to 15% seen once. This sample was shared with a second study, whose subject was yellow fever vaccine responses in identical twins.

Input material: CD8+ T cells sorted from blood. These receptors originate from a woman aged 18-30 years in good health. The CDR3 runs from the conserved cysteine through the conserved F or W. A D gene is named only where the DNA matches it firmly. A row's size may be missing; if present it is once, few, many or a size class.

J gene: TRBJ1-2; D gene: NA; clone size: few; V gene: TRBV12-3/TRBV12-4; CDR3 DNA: TGTGCCAGCAGCAAAGGACCAAACTATGGCTACACCTTC; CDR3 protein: CASSKGPNYGYTF
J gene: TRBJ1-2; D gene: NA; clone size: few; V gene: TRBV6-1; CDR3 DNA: TGTGACAGCAGTGAAGGGGTATGGGGGTATAGGAACTATGGCTACACCTTC; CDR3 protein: CDSSEGVWGYRNYGYTF
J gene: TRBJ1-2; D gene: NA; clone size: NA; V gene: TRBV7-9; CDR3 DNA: TGTGCCAGCAGCCCACGGACAGTTAACTATGGCTACACCTTC; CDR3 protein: CASSPRTVNYGYTF
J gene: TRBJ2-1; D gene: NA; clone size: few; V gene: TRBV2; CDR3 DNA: TGTGCCAGCCTTCCCCCTACAGATAGCTCCTACAATGAGCAGTTCTTC; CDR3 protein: CASLPPTDSSYNEQFF
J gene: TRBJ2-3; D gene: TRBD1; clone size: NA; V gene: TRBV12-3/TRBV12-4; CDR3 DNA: TGTGCCAGCAGTTTCGCCACAGGGGGGACAGATACGCAGTATTTT; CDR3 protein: CASSFATGGTDTQYF
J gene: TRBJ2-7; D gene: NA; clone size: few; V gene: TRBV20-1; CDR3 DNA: TGCAGTGCTAGTAGGGGTCGGACAAGCTCCTACGAGCAGTACTTC; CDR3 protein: CSASRGRTSSYEQYF
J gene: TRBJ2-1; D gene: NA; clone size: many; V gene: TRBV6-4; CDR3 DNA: TGTGCCAGCAGTGCCCAAGCTAAGTCTGAGCAGTTCTTC; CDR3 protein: CASSAQAKSEQFF
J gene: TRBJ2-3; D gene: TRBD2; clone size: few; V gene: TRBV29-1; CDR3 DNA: TGCAGCGTTCACAAGGGACTAGCGGGAGACACAGATACGCAGTATTTT; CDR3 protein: CSVHKGLAGDTDTQYF
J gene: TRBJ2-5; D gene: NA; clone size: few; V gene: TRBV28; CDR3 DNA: TGTGCCAGCAGTTTGTTGACACTCCAAGAGACCCAGTACTTC; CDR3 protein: CASSLLTLQETQYF
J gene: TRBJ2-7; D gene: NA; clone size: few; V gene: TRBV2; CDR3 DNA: TGTGCCAGCAGTGGGTGGGGGGCCGGCGACGAGCAGTACTTC; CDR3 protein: CASSGWGAGDEQYF
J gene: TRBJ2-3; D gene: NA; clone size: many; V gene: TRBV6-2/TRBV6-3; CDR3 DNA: TGTGCCAGCAGTTATGCGGAGGTGGATACGCAGTATTTT; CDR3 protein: CASSYAEVDTQYF